This TCR beta chain was profiled in a study of blood T cell repertoires in COVID-19. Study overall: The United States, Italy and Spain provided the acute and convalescent COVID-19 samples. Nucleic acid was either cDNA or gDNA, and it came from T cells, B-cell-depleted T cells, or PBMCs.

J was trimmed by 2 bases and V by 3 bases; bases with no gene match: 4. This CDR3 contains 16 residues. CDR1 is SGHTA and CDR2 is FQGNSA in the germline V gene. Authors' methods: The authors estimated nucleated cell counts from reference gene primer amplification. Sequencing was performed with immunoSEQ multiplex PCR; in TCRdb, only in-frame clones are kept and a portion is missing. V, J and clone size are those of that table, while D and trimming were read from the DNA. This sample has hundreds of thousands of clones; roughly nine tenths occur once, and the top ten carry 3%. This receptor was identified in a man aged 18 to 35 with active or convalescent COVID-19. Source material: peripheral blood. The chain is built from TRBV7-2 and TRBJ1-6, with 7 bases that match TRBD1. The CDR3 region has the DNA TGTGCCAGCAGCTTTTTCGGACAGGCCTATAATTCACCCCTCCACTTT. The encoded protein is CASSFFGQAYNSPLHF.